This is a list of T cell receptor beta chains from one sample in a study of PD-1 blockade in classical Hodgkin lymphoma. TCRdb keeps only in-frame clones here, not all; method: immunoSEQ multiplex PCR. The table lists about 90,000 clones, 83% of them singletons. This sample comprised peripheral blood mononuclear cells (PBMCs), obtained before the fourth cycle of nivolumab. All receptors come from a human donor with classical Hodgkin lymphoma. Both conserved end residues are part of each CDR3. Fields, in order: CDR3 length, J gene, D gene, clone size, V gene, CDR3 DNA, CDR3 protein. The D gene is left open where the match is weak. The size field is filled for only some rows; it gives once, few, many or a size class.

len: 12
j_gene: TRBJ2-7
d_gene: NA
abundance: few
v_gene: TRBV5-4
CDR3nt: TGTGCCAGCAGCCCCCAGGGCTACGAGCAGTACTTC
CDR3aa: CASSPQGYEQYF

len: 13
j_gene: TRBJ2-7
d_gene: NA
abundance: NA
v_gene: TRBV6-1
CDR3nt: TGTGCCAGCAGAACGGGGCTGCCCTACGAGCAGTACTTC
CDR3aa: CASRTGLPYEQYF

len: 16
j_gene: TRBJ1-3
d_gene: NA
abundance: NA
v_gene: TRBV6-6
CDR3nt: TGTGCCAGCAGTTTTGGGGGGCCAGGACCTAGTGACACCATATATTTT
CDR3aa: CASSFGGPGPSDTIYF

len: 15
j_gene: TRBJ1-6
d_gene: TRBD1
abundance: NA
v_gene: TRBV28
CDR3nt: TGTGCCAGCAGTTTAGACGGGACAGAGGATTCACCCCTCCACTTT
CDR3aa: CASSLDGTEDSPLHF

len: 14
j_gene: TRBJ2-7
d_gene: NA
abundance: NA
v_gene: TRBV5-4
CDR3nt: TGTGCCAGCAGCTTGGGACCCCTAAGCTACGAGCAGTACTTC
CDR3aa: CASSLGPLSYEQYF

len: 14
j_gene: TRBJ1-4
d_gene: TRBD1
abundance: few
v_gene: TRBV5-1
CDR3nt: TGCGCCAGCAGCTTGAACAGGGGAGGGGAAAAACTGTTTTTT
CDR3aa: CASSLNRGGEKLFF

len: 12
j_gene: TRBJ1-2
d_gene: TRBD1
abundance: NA
v_gene: TRBV9
CDR3nt: TGTGCCAGCAGCGTAGACAGGGGGCAGTACACCTTC
CDR3aa: CASSVDRGQYTF

len: 14
j_gene: TRBJ2-7
d_gene: TRBD1
abundance: NA
v_gene: TRBV18
CDR3nt: TGTGCCAGCTCACCAATAGGGACAGGCTACGAGCAGTACTTC
CDR3aa: CASSPIGTGYEQYF

len: 15
j_gene: TRBJ2-2
d_gene: NA
abundance: NA
v_gene: TRBV4-2
CDR3nt: TGTGCCAGCAGCCAAGGGACTACCTACACCGGGGAGCTGTTTTTT
CDR3aa: CASSQGTTYTGELFF

len: 17
j_gene: TRBJ1-6
d_gene: NA
abundance: NA
v_gene: TRBV27
CDR3nt: TGTGCCAGCAGTTTAAGACAGGAACCAGCCTGGGATTCACCCCTCCACTTT
CDR3aa: CASSLRQEPAWDSPLHF

len: 15
j_gene: TRBJ1-3
d_gene: NA
abundance: NA
v_gene: TRBV6-1
CDR3nt: TGTGCCAGCAGGGAGGCCCCCATCTCGGGAAACACCATATATTTT
CDR3aa: CASREAPISGNTIYF

len: 13
j_gene: TRBJ2-5
d_gene: NA
abundance: NA
v_gene: TRBV14
CDR3nt: TGTGCCAGCAGCCGCAGGGCCGCAGAGACCCAGTACTTC
CDR3aa: CASSRRAAETQYF

len: 16
j_gene: TRBJ2-5
d_gene: TRBD1
abundance: NA
v_gene: TRBV18
CDR3nt: TGTGCCAGCTCGCGAACCCTGGGGACAGGGCAAGAGACCCAGTACTTC
CDR3aa: CASSRTLGTGQETQYF

len: 18
j_gene: TRBJ2-3
d_gene: NA
abundance: NA
v_gene: TRBV27
CDR3nt: TGTGCCAGCAGTTTAAGAGTCCCTGCAGGTCCAGGCACAGATACGCAGTATTTT
CDR3aa: CASSLRVPAGPGTDTQYF

len: 13
j_gene: TRBJ2-7
d_gene: NA
abundance: NA
v_gene: TRBV5-4
CDR3nt: TGTGCCAGCAGCTCCATGGGGGCAGGGGAGCAGTACTTC
CDR3aa: CASSSMGAGEQYF

len: 15
j_gene: TRBJ2-5
d_gene: NA
abundance: NA
v_gene: TRBV7-9
CDR3nt: TGCGCCAGCAGCCAAGAAGTGGGCATCATGGGGACCCAGTACTTC
CDR3aa: CASSQEVGIMGTQYF

len: 14
j_gene: TRBJ1-1
d_gene: NA
abundance: NA
v_gene: TRBV6-1
CDR3nt: TGTGCCAGCAGTGCCCCACAGGGTTTTGCTGAAGCTTTCTTT
CDR3aa: CASSAPQGFAEAFF

len: 15
j_gene: TRBJ2-7
d_gene: NA
abundance: NA
v_gene: TRBV6-1
CDR3nt: TGTGCCAGCACCCCAGGGGGGGCCCCCTTGGGCGAGCAGTACTTC
CDR3aa: CASTPGGAPLGEQYF

len: 15
j_gene: TRBJ1-3
d_gene: TRBD1
abundance: NA
v_gene: TRBV5-4
CDR3nt: TGTGCCAGCAGCTTGGGGGGGACAGCTGGAAACACCATATATTTT
CDR3aa: CASSLGGTAGNTIYF

len: 15
j_gene: TRBJ2-2
d_gene: NA
abundance: once
v_gene: TRBV19
CDR3nt: TGTGCCAGTAGTAGGAGGGGATCGCGCACCGGGGAGCTGTTTTTT
CDR3aa: CASSRRGSRTGELFF

len: 16
j_gene: TRBJ2-2
d_gene: TRBD2
abundance: NA
v_gene: TRBV7-3
CDR3nt: TGTGCCAGCAGCATCGGACTAGCGGGAGGCACCGGGGAGCTGTTTTTT
CDR3aa: CASSIGLAGGTGELFF

len: 16
j_gene: TRBJ2-1
d_gene: TRBD2
abundance: few
v_gene: TRBV4-2
CDR3nt: TGTGCCAGCAGCCAAGGCACTAGCGGGATAAACAATGAGCAGTTCTTC
CDR3aa: CASSQGTSGINNEQFF

len: 17
j_gene: TRBJ1-4
d_gene: NA
abundance: NA
v_gene: TRBV7-2
CDR3nt: TGTGCCAGCAGGATCTCCGCGGGGGATCCCACTAATGAAAAACTGTTTTTT
CDR3aa: CASRISAGDPTNEKLFF

len: 14
j_gene: TRBJ2-1
d_gene: TRBD1
abundance: NA
v_gene: TRBV6-5
CDR3nt: TGTGCCAGCACCCCACCGGGACAGGGGGCGAATCAGTTCTTC
CDR3aa: CASTPPGQGANQFF

len: 14
j_gene: TRBJ2-5
d_gene: NA
abundance: NA
v_gene: TRBV7-7
CDR3nt: TGTGCCAGCAGCTCCACGGGGCCCCAAGAGACCCAGTACTTC
CDR3aa: CASSSTGPQETQYF

len: 17
j_gene: TRBJ2-1
d_gene: NA
abundance: NA
v_gene: TRBV27
CDR3nt: NA
CDR3aa: CASSSSGPLRSYNEQFF

len: 15
j_gene: TRBJ2-7
d_gene: TRBD1
abundance: once
v_gene: TRBV9
CDR3nt: TGTGCCAGCAGCGTAGGGGACAGAGACGTGTACGAGCAGTACTTC
CDR3aa: CASSVGDRDVYEQYF